This TCR beta chain was captured by sequencing in a study of cytomegalovirus exposure and HLA in healthy donors. Remarks on this clone: The target antigen is unknown.

The CDR3 sequence is 14 residues long. Per the germline V gene, CDR1 is MGHRA and CDR2 is YSYEKL. Trimming took off 3 bases at V and 6 bases at J, with 12 bases between the two ends. Notes on the study in general: Likely technical artifact: a cluster of highly shared sequence variants.

PCR involved 60 Vbeta and 13 Jbeta primers. Assay used: immunoSEQ multiplex PCR; TCRdb lists only in-frame clones, some missing. Of approximately 70,000 clones in the sample, more than 80% were seen once. Specimen: PBMCs. This sequence was found in a woman aged 25 to 39 in good health and CMV-seronegative. The chain joins TRBV4-1 to TRBJ1-5; D is unclear. CDR3: CASSHLAGGQPQHF. The CDR3 region has the DNA TGCGCCAGCAGCCATTTGGCGGGCGGTCAGCCCCAGCATTTT.